This T cell receptor (beta chain) was sequenced for a study of T cell responses to AZD1222 COVID-19 vaccine. General study results and limits: Two AZD1222 doses significantly raised spike-specific TCR breadth and depth over controls. The study reported that nearly half of spike-specific TCRs target unmutated variant regions. Repertoires were sampled only after the peak T cell response.

In the case of this clone: Antigen specificity is unknown.

Timing groups of about 4 and about 12 weeks for second doses were pooled. Only in-frame clones appear in the TCRdb table, and some are missing; sequencing was by immunoSEQ multiplex PCR. The sample holds fewer than 150,000 clones, approximately 87% seen once. The source of this sequence is an adult who received the AZD1222 COVID-19 vaccine. The sample here was peripheral blood, taken 28 days after the second AZD1222 dose.

The CDR3 DNA reads TGTGCCATCAGACGTGACTGGAACACTGAAGCTTTCTTT. Its protein product is CAIRRDWNTEAFF. The chain recombines TRBV10-3 with TRBJ1-1; D unresolved. The CDR3 has 13 amino acids. Germline V gives CDR1 ENHRY, CDR2 SYGVKD. Trimming stripped 6 bases from V and 1 base from J, with 9 bases between.